This T cell receptor (beta chain) stems from a study of T cells after yellow fever vaccination. Study information: The authors prepared low-cell-number fractions using SMART-Seq v4 Ultra Low Input.

This clonotype came up a few times. Each CDR3 protein is one row after TCRdb ran MiXCR on the 5' RACE reads. The table has hundreds of thousands of distinct CDR3 sequences, about 12% seen once. This TCR was sampled from a man aged 25-45 years who received the YFV17D yellow fever vaccine. The specimen comprised PBMCs, sampled on the day of the yellow fever booster vaccination.

CDR3 DNA: TGTGCCAGCAGAAATTTACAGGGGTCGATGTACGAGCAGTACTTC. Amino acids: CASRNLQGSMYEQYF. V is TRBV7-9 and J is TRBJ2-7, with 7 bases aligning to TRBD1. Losses at the gene ends were 6 bases for V and 4 bases for J; bases not matched to a gene: 12. The CDR3 length is 15 residues. Per germline, CDR1 SEHNR and CDR2 FQNEAQ (reference sequence).